This section outlines one T cell receptor (beta chain) sequence together with its context. Antigen specificity is unknown. The record originates from a study of cytomegalovirus exposure and HLA in healthy donors. Study-wide results and caveats: Equally common other TCR beta chains were less clonally expanded than HLA-associated ones, a later analysis found. In a later analysis, several top co-occurrence clusters appeared linked to parvovirus B19, influenza, CMV and Epstein-Barr virus. Some TCR beta chains (around 160 of them) were listed as cytomegalovirus-associated.

The CDR3 has 15 residues. Germline V gene sequence: CDR1 LNHDA, CDR2 SQIVND (reference sequence). Trimming left V 5 bases short and J 3 bases short, with 13 bases between. It was with 60 Vbeta and 13 Jbeta primers that the PCR ran. Clones were read by immunoSEQ multiplex PCR, and TCRdb kept only the in-frame ones, dropping some. The sample consists of approximately 100,000 clones, 80% to 90% of them appearing once. This receptor was obtained from a man in his fifties or sixties in good health and CMV-seronegative. Sequencing used PBMCs. The chain couples TRBV19 to TRBJ2-2; TRBD2 is a possible D gene (7 bases). For the CDR3, the DNA is TGTGCCAGTAGTTGGGGGGGCGAGGACACCGGGGAGCTGTTTTTT. Its protein is CASSWGGEDTGELFF. Full variable domain (missing parts from reference TRBV19 and TRBJ2-2): DGGITQSPKYLFRKEGQNVTLSCEQNLNHDAMYWYRQDPGQGLRLIYYSQIVNDFQKGDIAEGYSVSREKKESFPLTVTSAQKNPTAFYLCASSWGGEDTGELFFGEGSRLTVL.